This TCR beta chain was documented in a study of T-cell memory formation after mild COVID-19. On the study more broadly: TCR clustering was largely donor specific.

TCRdb reprocessed the 5' RACE reads with MiXCR, giving one entry per CDR3 protein. The sample records roughly 600,000 distinct CDR3 sequences, more than 15% being singletons. A single count supports this clonotype. Its antigen is as yet unknown. Study-wide results and caveats: Clones that shrank (day 15 to 85) were balanced CD4/CD8, whereas later expanders leaned CD4+. Chiefly within CM and EM were the contracting CD4+ clones; CD8+ ones were within EMRA.

Material: PBMCs or a T cell subset sorted from them (not recorded which). The clonotype comes from an adult woman who had mild COVID-19 (a few samples of this study predate the infection). Cell type and time point are not known.

Here the CDR3 DNA reads TGCGCCAGCAGCCGGGGACTAGTTACCCAAGAGACCCAGTACTTC. Translation gives CASSRGLVTQETQYF. The rearrangement uses TRBV4-3 and TRBJ2-5; 8 nucleotides line up with TRBD2. V trimming: 4 bases; J trimming: 1 base; junction bases outside the gene matches: 5. Germline V lookup: CDR1 LGHNA, CDR2 YSLEER. The CDR3 is made up of 15 amino acids.